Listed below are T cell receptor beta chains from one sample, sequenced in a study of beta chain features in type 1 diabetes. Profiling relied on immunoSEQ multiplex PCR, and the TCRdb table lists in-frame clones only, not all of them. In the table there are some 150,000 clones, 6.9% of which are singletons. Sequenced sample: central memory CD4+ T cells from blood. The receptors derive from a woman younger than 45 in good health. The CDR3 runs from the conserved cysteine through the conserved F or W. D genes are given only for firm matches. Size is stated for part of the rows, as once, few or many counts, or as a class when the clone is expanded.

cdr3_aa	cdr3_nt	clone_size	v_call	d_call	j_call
CASSQGQADQPQHF	TGTGCCAGCTCACAAGGACAGGCGGATCAGCCCCAGCATTTT	-	TRBV18	TRBD1	TRBJ1-5
CASSLAPDQPQHF	TGTGCCAGCAGCTTGGCCCCCGATCAGCCCCAGCATTTT	few	TRBV5-4	-	TRBJ1-5
CASSPGQRTDTQYF	TGTGCCAGCAGTCCCGGACAGCGCACAGATACGCAGTATTTT	-	TRBV6-6	-	TRBJ2-3
CSAQRPGGSYEQYF	TGCAGCGCCCAACGCCCGGGCGGGAGCTACGAGCAGTACTTC	-	TRBV29-1	TRBD2	TRBJ2-7
CASSPKKQLSNQPQHF	TGTGCCAGCAGCCCTAAGAAACAGCTTAGCAATCAGCCCCAGCATTTT	-	TRBV28	-	TRBJ1-5
CASSLQGTDGWQYF	TGTGCCAGCAGCTTACAGGGTACCGACGGATGGCAGTACTTC	few	TRBV7-9	-	TRBJ2-7
CASSFSGESYDEQFF	TGTGCCAGCAGTTTTAGCGGGGAGTCCTACGATGAGCAGTTCTTC	-	TRBV9	TRBD2	TRBJ2-1
CASSLTYSGGLITDTQYF	TGTGCCAGCAGCTTAACGTATAGCGGCGGACTGATAACAGATACGCAGTATTTT	-	TRBV7-9	-	TRBJ2-3
CASSLYATGDYGYTF	TGTGCCAGCAGCTTGTATGCGACAGGGGACTATGGCTACACCTTC	-	TRBV5-4	TRBD1	TRBJ1-2
CSAGQRSSYEQYF	TGCAGCGCCGGACAGCGAAGCTCCTACGAGCAGTACTTC	many	TRBV29-1	-	TRBJ2-7
CASSLAAGDIQYF	TGTGCCAGCAGCTTAGCGGCAGGGGACATTCAGTACTTC	few	TRBV7-2	-	TRBJ2-4
CASSTRQGDASGRYNEQFF	TGTGCCAGTAGTACACGACAGGGGGACGCTAGCGGGAGGTACAATGAGCAGTTCTTC	-	TRBV19	TRBD2	TRBJ2-1
CASSDMRNTEAFF	TGTGCCAGCTCCGACATGAGGAACACTGAAGCTTTCTTT	few	TRBV18	-	TRBJ1-1
CASVSTGTWFSGSSYEQYF	TGTGCCAGCGTGTCCACCGGGACTTGGTTTAGCGGGAGCTCCTACGAGCAGTACTTC	few	TRBV28	TRBD2	TRBJ2-7
CASSLGRGERELFF	TGCGCCAGCAGCTTGGGACGGGGAGAGAGGGAGCTGTTTTTT	-	TRBV5-1	-	TRBJ2-2
CALRRVGNQPQHF	TGTGCCCTGCGCAGGGTTGGCAATCAGCCCCAGCATTTT	-	TRBV4-2	-	TRBJ1-5
CASSRTSGRLNEQFF	TGTGCCAGCAGCCGGACTAGCGGGAGGCTCAATGAGCAGTTCTTC	-	TRBV7-9	TRBD2	TRBJ2-1
CASSPPRGQREWGEQFF	TGTGCCAGCAGCCCCCCCCGTGGCCAGCGGGAGTGGGGTGAGCAGTTCTTC	many	TRBV28	TRBD2	TRBJ2-1
CASSRGRANTGELFF	TGTGCCAGCAGCCGCGGGCGGGCGAACACCGGGGAGCTGTTTTTT	few	TRBV7-6	-	TRBJ2-2
CASSQDLYAGNTIYF	TGTGCCAGCAGCCAAGATCTGTATGCTGGAAACACCATATATTTT	few	TRBV14	-	TRBJ1-3
CASSQDRDQPQHF	TGTGCCAGCAGCCAGGACAGGGATCAGCCCCAGCATTTT	few	TRBV7-3	TRBD1	TRBJ1-5
CASSGTWALETQYF	TGTGCCAGCAGTGGCACATGGGCTTTAGAGACCCAGTACTTC	-	TRBV6-1	-	TRBJ2-5
CASSQDTGTLHYEQYF	TGTGCCAGCAGCCAAGATACCGGGACACTCCACTACGAGCAGTACTTC	-	TRBV4-2	-	TRBJ2-7
CASSAGLAGGLNEQYF	TGTGCCAGCAGCGCCGGACTAGCGGGAGGGCTGAACGAGCAGTACTTC	-	TRBV7-6	TRBD2	TRBJ2-7
CASSEGRPNEKLFF	TGTGCCAGCAGTGAGGGGAGGCCTAATGAAAAACTGTTTTTT	-	TRBV6-6	-	TRBJ1-4
CASSWLPDFSYEQYF	TGTGCCAGCAGCTGGCTTCCGGACTTCTCCTACGAGCAGTACTTC	-	TRBV7-2	-	TRBJ2-7
CASTPSTARYEQYF	TGTGCCAGCACCCCGTCGACAGCCCGTTACGAGCAGTACTTC	few	TRBV2	-	TRBJ2-7
CASSYDEQGSQYF	TGTGCCAGCAGTTACGACGAACAGGGGTCCCAGTACTTC	once	TRBV6-6	TRBD1	TRBJ2-5
CASSVKGDTYEQYF	TGTGCCAGTAGCGTCAAGGGGGATACCTACGAGCAGTACTTC	-	TRBV19	-	TRBJ2-7
CASSTQIQGAFEQYF	TGTGCCAGCAGCACCCAGATCCAGGGGGCGTTCGAGCAGTACTTC	few	TRBV11-2	TRBD1	TRBJ2-7
CASSSQGGGELFF	TGTGCCAGCAGCTCGCAGGGAGGCGGGGAGCTGTTTTTT	-	TRBV7-2	-	TRBJ2-2
CASSSGPNEKLFF	TGTGCCAGCAGCTCAGGGCCTAATGAAAAACTGTTTTTT	-	TRBV7-2	-	TRBJ1-4
CASSVTSPGEQYF	TGTGCCAGCAGCGTCACTAGCCCGGGCGAGCAGTACTTC	-	TRBV7-2	-	TRBJ2-7
CASRSLAGTDTQYF	TGTGCCAGCAGATCTCTAGCTGGCACAGATACGCAGTATTTT	few	TRBV5-4	-	TRBJ2-3
CAWSVRDRGNQPQHF	TGTGCCTGGAGTGTACGAGACAGGGGCAATCAGCCCCAGCATTTT	few	TRBV30	TRBD1	TRBJ1-5
CASSFGGSGNTEAFF	TGTGCCAGCAGCTTCGGTGGGTCGGGGAACACTGAAGCTTTCTTT	few	TRBV7-3	-	TRBJ1-1
CASSPAGQGGIYGYTF	TGTGCCAGCAGCCCGGCCGGACAGGGAGGAATCTATGGCTACACCTTC	-	TRBV5-4	TRBD1	TRBJ1-2
CAWSSGQRYGYTF	TGTGCCTGGAGTTCCGGACAGAGATATGGCTACACCTTC	many	TRBV30	-	TRBJ1-2
CASSYRTDTEAFF	TGTGCCAGCAGCTACCGGACAGACACTGAAGCTTTCTTT	many	TRBV5-4	-	TRBJ1-1
CASSRGQYGYTF	TGCGCCAGCAGCCGCGGACAGTATGGCTACACCTTC	few	TRBV5-1	-	TRBJ1-2
CAQVKNKRDRMLWSGNTIYF	TGCGCCCAGGTGAAAAACAAACGGGACAGGATGCTCTGGTCTGGAAACACCATATATTTT	few	TRBV23-1	TRBD1	TRBJ1-3